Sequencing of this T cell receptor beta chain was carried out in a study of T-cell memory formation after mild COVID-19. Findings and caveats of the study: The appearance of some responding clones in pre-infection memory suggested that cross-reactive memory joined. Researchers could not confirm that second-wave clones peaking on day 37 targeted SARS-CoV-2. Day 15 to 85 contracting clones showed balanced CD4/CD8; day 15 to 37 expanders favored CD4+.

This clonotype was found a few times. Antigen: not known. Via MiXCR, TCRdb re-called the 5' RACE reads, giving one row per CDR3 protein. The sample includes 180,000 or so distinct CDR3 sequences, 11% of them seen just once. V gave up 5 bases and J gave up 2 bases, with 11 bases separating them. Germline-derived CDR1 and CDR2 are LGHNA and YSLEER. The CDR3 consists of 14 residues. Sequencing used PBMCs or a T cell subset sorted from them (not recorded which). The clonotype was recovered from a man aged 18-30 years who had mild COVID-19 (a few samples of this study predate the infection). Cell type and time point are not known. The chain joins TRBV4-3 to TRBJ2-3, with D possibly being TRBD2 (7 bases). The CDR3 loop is CASSLGGVTDTQYF. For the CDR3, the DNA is TGCGCCAGCAGCTTAGGGGGGGTCACAGATACGCAGTATTTT.